Below are 22 T cell receptor beta chains sequenced from a single sample in a study of blood T cell repertoires in COVID-19. The method was immunoSEQ multiplex PCR; TCRdb's version includes in-frame clones alone and lacks a portion of them. The top ten hold around 34% of the sample, which has 70,000 to 95,000 clones, just under 80% seen once. Sequencing input: peripheral blood. These receptors originate from a man in his 60s with COVID-19, enrolled during active disease.

J is TRBJ2-7 and V is TRBV28; 7 nucleotides line up with TRBD1. J was trimmed by 1 base and V by 4 bases; bases with no gene match: 7. The germline V gene has CDR1 MDHEN and CDR2 SYDVKM. This CDR3 is built from 15 residues. The CDR3 spells CASSSQTGWSYEQYF. The DNA for the CDR3 is TGTGCCAGCAGTTCCCAGACAGGGTGGTCCTACGAGCAGTACTTC.

V gene TRBV11-3 combines with J gene TRBJ2-5; 9 nucleotides line up with TRBD2. V trimming: 3 bases; J trimming: 1 base; junction bases outside the gene matches: 3. The CDR3 has 15 residues. Germline V lookup: CDR1 SGHNT, CDR2 YENEEA. In DNA form, the CDR3 reads TGTGCCAGCAGCTTCGCGGGAGGGCCCCAAGAGACCCAGTACTTC. It yields the protein CASSFAGGPQETQYF.

V gene TRBV12-5 combines with J gene TRBJ2-5; D call uncertain. The length of the CDR3 is 12 residues. CDR1 LGHNT and CDR2 FRNRAP come from the germline V gene. Trimming pared 5 bases from V and 5 bases from J, leaving 9 bases between. In nucleotides, the CDR3 is TGTGCTAGTGGTAGATCGGTCGAGACCCAGTACTTC. It encodes CASGRSVETQYF.

V usage is TRBV14 and J usage is TRBJ1-4; D remains unclear. Trimming left V 0 bases short and J 9 bases short, with 17 bases between. This CDR3 comprises 16 residues. CDR1 SGHDN and CDR2 FVKESK come from the germline V gene. The CDR3 DNA sequence: TGTGCCAGCAGCCAAGATCCTAGAAAGGAAATAAAAAAACTGTTTTTT. Translated: CASSQDPRKEIKKLFF.

This clone was counted a few times. The chain combines TRBV11-3 with TRBJ2-7; D unresolved. Germline V gene lookup returns CDR1 SGHNT and CDR2 YENEEA. Trimming left V 4 bases short and J 6 bases short, with 13 bases between. The CDR3 contains 13 residues. CDR3 sequence reads: CASSSGPRGEQYF. Here the CDR3 DNA reads TGTGCCAGCAGCTCCGGCCCCCGCGGCGAGCAGTACTTC.

The gene calls are TRBV5-1 and TRBJ2-1, with 12 bases matching TRBD2. After removal of 4 bases from V and 10 bases from J, the junction contained 12 bases not matched to a gene. CDR3 length: 16 amino acids. Germline lookup yields CDR1 SGHRS and CDR2 YFSETQ. The CDR3 reads CASSPEASGGVAEQFF. The DNA for the CDR3 is TGCGCCAGCAGCCCGGAGGCTAGCGGGGGGGTCGCGGAGCAGTTCTTC.

The chain couples TRBV15 to TRBJ1-2; 7 positions agree with TRBD1. Looked up from germline, CDR1 is LNHNV and CDR2 is YYDKDF (reference sequence). V lost 3 bases and J lost 8; bases outside the gene matches: 12. This CDR3 comprises 15 residues. The CDR3 region has the DNA TGTGCCACCAGCAGCGCAGACAGGGCGGGCGGGGGCTACACCTTC. Its protein product is CATSSADRAGGGYTF. The full variable domain, with the rest looked up from reference TRBV15 and TRBJ1-2, is DAMVIQNPRYQVTQFGKPVTLSCSQTLNHNVMYWYQQKSSQAPKLLFHYYDKDFNNEADTPDNFQSRRPNTSFCFLDIRSPGLGDTAMYLCATSSADRAGGGYTFGSGTRLTVV.

The V call is TRBV9, the J call TRBJ2-5; D gene uncertain. Trimming shortened V by 0 bases and J by 7 bases, and 4 bases separated the two germline ends. CDR3 size: 11 residues. Germline V gene lookup returns CDR1 SGDLS and CDR2 YYNGEE. CDR3 sequence (DNA): TGTGCCAGCAGCGTAGGCGGGACCCAGTACTTC. The encoded protein is CASSVGGTQYF.

The V call is TRBV21-1, the J call TRBJ1-5; the tabulated D call, TRBD1, remains unverified against the DNA. TRBV21-1 is labeled a pseudogene. This CDR3 is 14 amino acids long. Written as DNA, the CDR3 is TGTGCCAGCAGCATTGCAGGGGCTAGTCAGCCCCAGCATTTT. Amino acid sequence: CASSIAGASQPQHF.

The count of this clone is one. The chain employs TRBV19 and TRBJ2-5, with 9 bases identical to TRBD1. This CDR3 is built from 17 residues. V lost 4 bases and J lost 3; bases outside the gene matches: 12. Germline CDR1 reads LNHDA; CDR2 reads SQIVND (reference sequence). Written as DNA, the CDR3 is TGTGCCAGTAGTAACCGGGACAGGGTCTGGTGGAAAGAGACCCAGTACTTC. Protein sequence: CASSNRDRVWWKETQYF.

This chain joins TRBV6-5 and TRBJ1-4; the match to TRBD1 covers 10 bases. The germline V gene encodes CDR1 MNHEY and CDR2 SVGAGI. The CDR3 runs to 14 residues. V shed 6 bases, J shed 7 bases, and the junction held 5 bases outside the gene matches. In nucleotides, the CDR3 is TGTGCCAGCAGGAGGGACAGGGGAAGTGAAAAACTGTTTTTT. It encodes CASRRDRGSEKLFF.

V gene TRBV9 combines with J gene TRBJ1-6; D unresolved. V was shortened by 0 bases and J by 10 bases, with 8 bases between the two germline ends. CDR3 size: 13 residues. Germline CDR1 is SGDLS and CDR2 is YYNGEE. CDR3 loop: CASSVGRGSPLHF. As DNA, the CDR3 is TGTGCCAGCAGCGTAGGCAGAGGGTCACCCCTCCACTTT.

This clone was counted between two and nine times. This chain's CDR3 is CASSLWDRDTYGYTF. The CDR3 nucleotides are TGTGCCAGCAGCTTGTGGGACAGGGATACTTATGGCTACACCTTC. The chain recombines TRBV5-6 with TRBJ1-2; the match to TRBD1 covers 9 bases. Per the germline V gene, CDR1 is SGHDT and CDR2 is YYEEEE. The CDR3 loop spans 15 amino acids. V shed 1 base, J shed 5 bases, and the junction held 6 bases outside the gene matches.

The rearrangement uses TRBV19 and TRBJ1-5; TRBD1 aligns across 10 bases. V was clipped by 6 bases and J by 6 bases; unmatched bases: 8. The length of the CDR3 is 15 residues. CDR1 is LNHDA, CDR2 SQIVND, per germline (reference sequence). CDR3 sequence: CASSRDRGLGQPQHF. CDR3 DNA: TGTGCCAGTAGCCGGGACAGGGGTTTAGGTCAGCCCCAGCATTTT.

The chain carries TRBV6-5 and TRBJ2-7; D unclear. There are 14 residues in the CDR3. CDR1 and CDR2 from the germline V gene are MNHEY and SVGAGI. The V end lost 0 bases, the J end lost 0 bases, and 6 bases lay between the germline ends. Here the CDR3 DNA reads TGTGCCAGCAGTTACTCGATAGCCTCCTACGAGCAGTACTTC. Its protein is CASSYSIASYEQYF.

This clone was picked up a small number of times. Distinct nucleotide sequences in the sample also encode this CDR3. CDR3 in DNA: TGTGCCAGCAGCCCTCGGGGAGCTGGAAACACCATATATTTT. This gives the protein CASSPRGAGNTIYF. The V gene is TRBV6-2 or TRBV6-3, the J gene TRBJ1-3; D not resolved. Germline loops: CDR1 MNHEY, CDR2 SVGEGT. V lost 6 bases to trimming and J lost 2 bases, with 11 bases between them. This CDR3 region has 14 residues.

In DNA, the CDR3 is TGTGCCACCAGCAATCGGTTGGACACCTACAATGAGCAGTTCTTC. It encodes CATSNRLDTYNEQFF. The genes are TRBV15 and TRBJ2-1; the D gene is possibly TRBD1 (5 bases). V was shortened by 4 bases and J by 2 bases, with 12 bases between the two germline ends. The CDR3 sequence is 15 residues long. Germline assignment: CDR1 LNHNV and CDR2 YYDKDF (reference sequence).

V gene TRBV15 combines with J gene TRBJ1-1; no definite D call. The V end was cut by 0 bases, the J end by 6 bases, with 11 bases between. CDR3 length: 14 residues. The germline V gene encodes CDR1 LNHNV and CDR2 YYDKDF (reference sequence). The CDR3, as DNA: TGTGCCACCAGCAGAGAGAGAACCCAGGCTGAAGCTTTCTTT. Translating it yields CATSRERTQAEAFF.

This clone has just one count. This chain connects TRBV11-3 to TRBJ2-5, with 7 nucleotides matching TRBD1. Looked up from germline, CDR1 is SGHNT and CDR2 is YENEEA. The CDR3 extends over 13 amino acids. The J segment lost 7 bases and the V segment lost 3 bases, leaving 5 bases of the junction unmatched. CDR3 in DNA: TGTGCCAGCAGCTTCCGACAGGGACGGACCCAGTACTTC. Its protein product is CASSFRQGRTQYF.

In this sample, this clone turned up a few times. The chain couples TRBV11-1 to TRBJ2-7; 7 bases are a match to TRBD1. Germline V gene lookup returns CDR1 SGHAT and CDR2 FQDESV (reference sequence). The CDR3 has 15 amino acids. V shed 1 base and J 3 bases; nucleotides not matched to a gene: 6. CDR3: CASSLEQGSFYEQYF. CDR3 nucleotides: TGTGCCAGCAGCTTAGAACAGGGGTCTTTCTACGAGCAGTACTTC.

The chain has TRBV30 and TRBJ2-5; 9 nucleotides match TRBD1. This CDR3 is built from 15 residues. V was clipped by 4 bases and J by 2 bases; unmatched bases: 8. Germline V lookup: CDR1 GTSNPN, CDR2 SVGIG (reference sequence). CDR3: CAWTQGDRVQETQYF. The CDR3 bases are TGTGCCTGGACCCAAGGGGACAGGGTACAAGAGACCCAGTACTTC.

This chain uses TRBV5-1 with TRBJ1-1; D call uncertain. V was shortened by 0 bases and J by 4 bases, with 7 bases between the two germline ends. The CDR3 runs to 13 residues. Germline CDR1 SGHRS, CDR2 YFSETQ. The CDR3 protein is CASSLDGRTEAFF. CDR3 DNA: TGCGCCAGCAGCTTGGATGGGCGCACTGAAGCTTTCTTT.